A selection of T cell receptor beta chains follows, all from one sample in a study of T cell responses to AZD1222 COVID-19 vaccine. Generated by immunoSEQ multiplex PCR, the TCRdb table keeps only in-frame clones and is missing some. The table lists 130,000 or so clones, 85% to 90% of them singletons. Material: peripheral blood, obtained on day 0 of AZD1222 vaccination. These receptors came from an adult in good health. The conserved cysteine and the conserved F or W are not part of the CDR3 here. Each record gives: V gene, clone size, J gene, CDR3 protein. Clone size appears in some rows only: once, few, many, or a class for an expanded clone.

V: TRBV24-1; size: .; J: TRBJ1-5; CDR3: ATSGQGLQPQH
V: TRBV18; size: .; J: TRBJ1-3; CDR3: ASSPGHSGNTIY
V: TRBV4-1; size: .; J: TRBJ1-4; CDR3: ASSHTRFRGQGEKLF
V: TRBV7-6; size: .; J: TRBJ2-7; CDR3: ASSLSSGNYEQY
V: TRBV19; size: .; J: TRBJ2-5; CDR3: ASSNQYQETQY
V: TRBV5-1; size: .; J: TRBJ1-2; CDR3: ASSLQTGVNYGYT
V: TRBV5-1; size: .; J: TRBJ1-2; CDR3: ASSLTTDRANSYGYT
V: TRBV11-2; size: .; J: TRBJ1-1; CDR3: ASTDAGRAF
V: TRBV27; size: .; J: TRBJ2-2; CDR3: ASSLGFLGLAGRNTGELF
V: TRBV27; size: .; J: TRBJ2-7; CDR3: ASSLFARSYEQY
V: TRBV5-4; size: .; J: TRBJ2-7; CDR3: ASSLAGSGSYEQY
V: TRBV9; size: .; J: TRBJ1-1; CDR3: ASSGGGGLNTEAF
V: TRBV11-3; size: .; J: TRBJ2-1; CDR3: ASSLAGAVSSYNEQF
V: TRBV6-1; size: .; J: TRBJ1-1; CDR3: ASSEAGQGKAF
V: TRBV24-1; size: .; J: TRBJ2-7; CDR3: ATSGVFGQGTPTRQY
V: TRBV2; size: .; J: TRBJ1-3; CDR3: ASRDSSGNTIY
V: TRBV5-1; size: .; J: TRBJ2-1; CDR3: ASSVGGAGVYNEQF
V: TRBV7-2; size: .; J: TRBJ1-2; CDR3: AEQGDNYGYT
V: TRBV18; size: .; J: TRBJ2-5; CDR3: ASSPRTDQETQY
V: TRBV27; size: .; J: TRBJ1-6; CDR3: ASSPQVAGSPLH
V: TRBV5-1; size: .; J: TRBJ2-1; CDR3: ASSLRGSLSNEQF
V: TRBV2; size: .; J: TRBJ1-2; CDR3: ASSEVGQGEPGYT
V: TRBV12-5; size: .; J: TRBJ2-7; CDR3: ASGFFYEQY
V: TRBV7-9; size: .; J: TRBJ1-6; CDR3: ASSQGILGDSPLH
V: TRBV29-1; size: .; J: TRBJ1-2; CDR3: SVPDSANYGYT
V: TRBV19; size: .; J: TRBJ2-5; CDR3: ASSSNREYQETQY
V: TRBV19; size: .; J: TRBJ1-1; CDR3: ASSIVGVGDTEAF
V: TRBV3-1/TRBV3-2; size: .; J: TRBJ1-2; CDR3: ASRARDRGPDGYT
V: TRBV20-1; size: .; J: TRBJ1-1; CDR3: SASRLAEAF
V: TRBV7-9; size: .; J: TRBJ2-7; CDR3: ASSIITSRSYEQY
V: TRBV28; size: once; J: TRBJ1-2; CDR3: ASRPSGDYGYT
V: TRBV19; size: .; J: TRBJ1-1; CDR3: ASSEQGRGNTEAF
V: TRBV2; size: .; J: TRBJ1-6; CDR3: ASRDDNSPLH
V: TRBV3-1/TRBV3-2; size: .; J: TRBJ2-5; CDR3: ASSQEPGRKTQY
V: TRBV7-8; size: once; J: TRBJ2-5; CDR3: ASSATSGRETQY